This T cell receptor beta chain was profiled in a study of T cell responses to AZD1222 COVID-19 vaccine. About this clone itself: Its matching antigen is unknown.

Study observations and caveats: Researchers report vaccine-associated CD4 TCRs spanning spike, with dominance at 160-218 and 743-854. Donors in the cohort were predominantly white British and more often female, and clonal diversity was possibly underestimated. In the spike-specific TCR repertoire, nearly half reportedly target unmutated variant regions.

Here immunoSEQ multiplex PCR was the method, and the copy in TCRdb shows in-frame clones only, minus some. The sample includes 120,000 to 150,000 clones, roughly 87% of them seen just once. Trimming cost V 6 bases and J 7 bases; bases outside gene matches: 9. The CDR3 has 15 residues. The germline CDR1 and CDR2 sequences are KGHSH and LQKENI. The chain recombines TRBV18 with TRBJ1-6; 7 bases are shared with TRBD1. The sequencing used peripheral blood, collected 28 days after the second AZD1222 dose. This TCR was recovered from an adult who received the AZD1222 COVID-19 vaccine. This CDR3 reads CASSTGAHPNSPLHF. DNA for the CDR3: TGTGCCAGCTCTACAGGGGCCCACCCAAATTCACCCCTCCACTTT. The full variable domain, completed using reference TRBV18 and TRBJ1-6, is NAGVMQNPRHLVRRRGQEARLRCSPMKGHSHVYWYRQLPEEGLKFMVYLQKENIIDESGMPKERFSAEFPKEGPSILRIQQVVRGDSAAYFCASSTGAHPNSPLHFGNGTRLTVT.